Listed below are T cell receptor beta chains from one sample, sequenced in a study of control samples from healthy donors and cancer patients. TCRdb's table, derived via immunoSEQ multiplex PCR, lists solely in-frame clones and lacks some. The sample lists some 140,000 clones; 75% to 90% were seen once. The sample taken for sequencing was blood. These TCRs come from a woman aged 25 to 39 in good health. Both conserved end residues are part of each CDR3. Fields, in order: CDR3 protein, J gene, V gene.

CDR3 protein: CASSFEGDTYEQYF
J gene: TRBJ2-7
V gene: TRBV28

CDR3 protein: CASSPTTGSGNTIYF
J gene: TRBJ1-3
V gene: TRBV4-2

CDR3 protein: CASSLESLGAPLHF
J gene: TRBJ1-6
V gene: TRBV5-1

CDR3 protein: CASSVAASGRAGNEQFF
J gene: TRBJ2-1
V gene: TRBV9

CDR3 protein: CAISALKNQETQYF
J gene: TRBJ2-5
V gene: TRBV10-3

CDR3 protein: CASSGAPVRNEQFF
J gene: TRBJ2-1
V gene: TRBV6-5

CDR3 protein: CATSREPRPTNYGYTF
J gene: TRBJ1-2
V gene: TRBV15

CDR3 protein: CASTSSDRGETQYF
J gene: TRBJ2-5
V gene: TRBV28

CDR3 protein: CASSEARVAYSGANVLTF
J gene: TRBJ2-6
V gene: TRBV2

CDR3 protein: CASSLVLAGGSREQYF
J gene: TRBJ2-7
V gene: TRBV5-1

CDR3 protein: CASSQNRPPEQFF
J gene: TRBJ2-1
V gene: TRBV28

CDR3 protein: CSVGQQETQYF
J gene: TRBJ2-5
V gene: TRBV29-1

CDR3 protein: CASSLADREGGEQYF
J gene: TRBJ2-7
V gene: TRBV5-1

CDR3 protein: CASSGGNNEKLFF
J gene: TRBJ1-4
V gene: TRBV5-1

CDR3 protein: CAWKYSGVTYEQYF
J gene: TRBJ2-7
V gene: TRBV30

CDR3 protein: CAGGQGETQYF
J gene: TRBJ2-5
V gene: TRBV6-5

CDR3 protein: CASSGHPKSNYGYTF
J gene: TRBJ1-2
V gene: TRBV19

CDR3 protein: CASSLITGNTEAFF
J gene: TRBJ1-1
V gene: TRBV14

CDR3 protein: CASSPGLGLYEQYF
J gene: TRBJ2-7
V gene: TRBV5-8

CDR3 protein: CASSLAGTGGVAGGYTF
J gene: TRBJ1-2
V gene: TRBV5-1

CDR3 protein: CASSDLAGGIGEQFF
J gene: TRBJ2-1
V gene: TRBV2

CDR3 protein: CASSLGTGWVTNEKLFF
J gene: TRBJ1-4
V gene: TRBV13

CDR3 protein: CASSLLRFPQGTQYF
J gene: TRBJ2-5
V gene: TRBV11-1

CDR3 protein: CATRDFRAMQYF
J gene: TRBJ2-7
V gene: TRBV2

CDR3 protein: CASSGGGGEQFF
J gene: TRBJ2-1
V gene: TRBV2

CDR3 protein: CASSLLGRELFF
J gene: TRBJ2-2
V gene: TRBV5-4

CDR3 protein: CASGLTNTGELFF
J gene: TRBJ2-2
V gene: TRBV6-5

CDR3 protein: CATSSFPRRWNTEAFF
J gene: TRBJ1-1
V gene: TRBV15

CDR3 protein: CASSLGGPSSGNTIYF
J gene: TRBJ1-3
V gene: TRBV5-4

CDR3 protein: CASSLRQGTSEQYF
J gene: TRBJ2-7
V gene: TRBV2

CDR3 protein: CSVQGAGATGELFF
J gene: TRBJ2-2
V gene: TRBV29-1

CDR3 protein: CAWDQGADTQYF
J gene: TRBJ2-3
V gene: TRBV7-2

CDR3 protein: CASSPLLAGGREQYF
J gene: TRBJ2-7
V gene: TRBV7-8

CDR3 protein: CASSSADRGLIYGYTF
J gene: TRBJ1-2
V gene: TRBV27

CDR3 protein: CSVDRGGNTEAFF
J gene: TRBJ1-1
V gene: TRBV29-1

CDR3 protein: CASRVAGGSYNEQFF
J gene: TRBJ2-1
V gene: TRBV7-2

CDR3 protein: CAISESQYSNQPQHF
J gene: TRBJ1-5
V gene: TRBV10-3

CDR3 protein: CASSPGQFNQPQHF
J gene: TRBJ1-5
V gene: TRBV18

CDR3 protein: CASSESGALNEKLFF
J gene: TRBJ1-4
V gene: TRBV6-1

CDR3 protein: CASSHDRGDQPQHF
J gene: TRBJ1-5
V gene: TRBV6-5